The next 2 T cell receptor beta chains were all read from a single sample in a study of cytomegalovirus exposure and HLA in healthy donors. Primers for the PCR totalled 60 Vbeta and 13 Jbeta. Produced via immunoSEQ multiplex PCR; TCRdb's table is partial and in-frame only. The table records about 110,000 clones, 73% of them present only once. The sample taken for sequencing was PBMCs. All receptors derive from a woman aged 25 to 39 in good health and CMV-seronegative.

This chain connects TRBV12-5 to TRBJ2-5; 11 bases agree with TRBD1. The CDR3 extends over 15 amino acids. V was clipped by 3 bases and J by 5 bases; unmatched bases: 5. Germline CDR1 reads LGHNT; CDR2 reads FRNRAP. The CDR3 sequence: CASGFGQGARETQYF. The CDR3 DNA is TGTGCTAGTGGTTTCGGACAGGGGGCGCGGGAGACCCAGTACTTC.

The genes are TRBV6-1 and TRBJ1-5; tentatively, D is TRBD1 (6 bases). Trimming left V 8 bases short and J 2 bases short, with 13 bases between. The length of the CDR3 is 14 residues. CDR1 and CDR2 (germline): MNHNS, SASEGT. The CDR3 loop is CASLKDRGNQPQHF. The CDR3 nucleotides are TGTGCCAGCCTTAAGGACAGAGGCAATCAGCCCCAGCATTTT.